This paragraph reports one TCR beta chain. Its antigen is still unknown. The assay was immunoSEQ multiplex PCR, and TCRdb's table has in-frame clones only and misses some. Of over a million clones listed, 95% to 99% are singletons. Splitting of CD4+ cells produced CD45RA+ naive and CD45RA-negative memory subsets. The data were obtained in a study of shared clonotypes between healthy human individuals. Findings and limits, study-wide: Clonotype sharing across donors was expected to vary with sequencing depth. Donors were few, which limited the genetic and exposure-history diversity represented.

Trimming took off 2 bases at V and 9 bases at J, with 22 bases between the two ends. Germline CDR1 reads SGDLS; CDR2 reads YYNGEE. The CDR3 contains 16 residues. V gene TRBV9 combines with J gene TRBJ2-3; D could derive from TRBD1 or TRBD2 (5 bases each). This TCR came from a man between 25 and 39 years old in good health. Sample: naive CD4+ T cells sorted from blood. Subset defined: CD45RA+ positively selected. The CDR3 nucleotides read TGTGCCAGCAGCGTGGCCGGGACCCCGCCGCCGGGGACGCAGTATTTT. Translation: CASSVAGTPPPGTQYF.